This entry lists 10 T cell receptor beta chains sequenced from one sample in a study of early stage breast cancer tumors. Some clones are missing from TCRdb's copy, which holds only in-frame ones; the method was immunoSEQ multiplex PCR. The sample has almost 55,000 clones; about 90% are singletons. What was sequenced was blood. The receptors derive from a person between 65 and 80 years old with breast cancer.

This clone has a single count. This chain links TRBV10-3 with TRBJ1-2, with a weak D call TRBD1 (5 bases). Germline V gene data show CDR1 as ENHRY and CDR2 as SYGVKD. Trimming pared 8 bases from V and 4 bases from J, leaving 14 bases between. This CDR3 is 13 amino acids long. The DNA of the CDR3 is TGTGCCATCTTCGGAGGCGGGGGCTATGGCTACACCTTC. Translation: CAIFGGGGYGYTF.

This clone was seen more than once but under ten times. The CDR3 here is CASSVVTSGSDPADTQYF. The CDR3 DNA follows: TGTGCCAGCAGCGTTGTGACTAGCGGGAGCGACCCCGCAGATACGCAGTATTTT. The rearrangement links TRBV9 to TRBJ2-3, with 12 bases that match TRBD2. Looked up from germline, CDR1 is SGDLS and CDR2 is YYNGEE. V was pared by 2 bases and J by 4 bases, with 11 bases of the junction left unmatched. This CDR3 spans 18 amino acids.

CDR3 amino acids: CASSLDPREGRETQYF. CDR3 in DNA: TGTGCCAGCAGCTTAGACCCCCGGGAGGGCCGGGAGACCCAGTACTTC. The chain employs TRBV7-8 and TRBJ2-5; 8 bases are shared with TRBD2. The CDR3 extends over 16 amino acids. V was clipped by 1 base and J by 5 bases; unmatched bases: 9. The V gene's germline CDR1 is SGHVS and CDR2 FQNEAQ.

V gene TRBV28 combines with J gene TRBJ2-5; no clear D. This CDR3 has 15 amino acids. The V end lost 6 bases, the J end lost 2 bases, and 16 bases lay between the germline ends. CDR1 and CDR2 (germline): MDHEN, SYDVKM. CDR3 sequence: CASSPPARRQETQYF. In DNA, the CDR3 is TGTGCCAGCAGCCCCCCCGCTCGGCGGCAAGAGACCCAGTACTTC.

J is TRBJ2-7 and V is TRBV2, with a possible D match to TRBD1 (6 bases). Germline V gives CDR1 SNHLY, CDR2 FYNNEI. V was pared by 4 bases and J by 1 base, with 17 bases between. There are 16 residues in the CDR3. The chain's CDR3 is CASSGNTGFSSYEQYF. CDR3 sequence (DNA): TGTGCCAGCAGTGGGAATACAGGGTTTTCGTCCTACGAGCAGTACTTC.

This rearrangement joins TRBV5-4 to TRBJ1-2, with a weak D call TRBD1 (5 bases). This CDR3 region has 15 residues. Germline values: CDR1 SGHNT, CDR2 YYREEE (reference sequence). Deletions cut 4 bases from V and 4 bases from J, with 17 bases between. CDR3 nucleotides: TGTGCCAGCAGCCCGGACGGGGGGGTAATCTATGGCTACACCTTC. Translation gives CASSPDGGVIYGYTF.

The chain carries TRBV5-1 and TRBJ2-7; D not resolved. V lost 4 bases and J 6 bases, leaving 20 bases between the germline ends. Per germline, CDR1 SGHRS and CDR2 YFSETQ. The CDR3 has 15 amino acids. The DNA of the CDR3 is TGCGCCAGCAGCCTCTCGCCCGGGTCTCTCAGCGAGCAGTACTTC. It codes for CASSLSPGSLSEQYF.

V and J are TRBV11-2 and TRBJ1-1; a weak D match, TRBD1 (6 bases). With 1 base removed from V and 4 bases from J, the gap between germline ends came to 22 bases. The CDR3 extends over 18 amino acids. Germline-derived CDR1 and CDR2 are SGHAT and FQNNGV. The CDR3 DNA reads TGTGCCAGCAGCTTAGTCCGACAGGCGCCGTCTAGACTCACTGAAGCTTTCTTT. As protein: CASSLVRQAPSRLTEAFF.

The V gene is TRBV5-5, the J gene TRBJ1-1, with 11 nucleotides matching TRBD1. V was clipped by 2 bases and J by 4 bases; unmatched bases: 1. The CDR3 loop spans 14 amino acids. From germline, CDR1 is SGHKS and CDR2 YYEKEE (reference sequence). The CDR3 sequence: CASSFGTGGTEAFF. The CDR3 nucleotides read TGTGCCAGCAGCTTCGGGACAGGGGGCACTGAAGCTTTCTTT. Complete variable domain (other parts from reference TRBV5-5 and TRBJ1-1): DAGVTQSPTHLIKTRGQQVTLRCSPISGHKSVSWYQQVLGQGPQFIFQYYEKEERGRGNFPDRFSARQFPNYSSELNVNALLLGDSALYLCASSFGTGGTEAFFGQGTRLTVV.

This clone was recorded only once. The chain joins TRBV30 to TRBJ1-6, with 7 positions matching TRBD1. CDR1 GTSNPN and CDR2 SVGIG come from the germline V gene (reference sequence). The CDR3 covers 20 residues. Trimming took 2 bases from V and 5 from J; bases not matched to a gene: 21. DNA of the CDR3: TGTGCCTGGAGTAGGAACAGGGGCTCATTTGAAAACCGGAATAATTCACCCCTCCACTTT. Amino acids: CAWSRNRGSFENRNNSPLHF.